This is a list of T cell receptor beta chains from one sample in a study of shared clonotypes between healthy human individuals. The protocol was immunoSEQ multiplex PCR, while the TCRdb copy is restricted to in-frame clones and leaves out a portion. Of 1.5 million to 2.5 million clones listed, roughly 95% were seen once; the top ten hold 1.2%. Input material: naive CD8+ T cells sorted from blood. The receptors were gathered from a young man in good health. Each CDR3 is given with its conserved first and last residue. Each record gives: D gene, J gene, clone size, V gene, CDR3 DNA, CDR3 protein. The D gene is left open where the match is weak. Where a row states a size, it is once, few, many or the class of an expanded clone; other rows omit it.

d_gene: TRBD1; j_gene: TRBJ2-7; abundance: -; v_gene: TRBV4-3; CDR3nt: TGCGCCAGCAGCCAAGAGGCAACCCCTGGGACAGGGACCTACGAGCAGTACTTC; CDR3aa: CASSQEATPGTGTYEQYF
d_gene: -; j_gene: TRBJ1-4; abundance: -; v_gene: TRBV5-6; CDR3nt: TGTGCCAGCAGCCATAAGACCGGATTTCATGGAGATGAAAAACTGTTTTTT; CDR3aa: CASSHKTGFHGDEKLFF
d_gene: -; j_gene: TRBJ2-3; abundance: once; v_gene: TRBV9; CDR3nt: TGTGCCAGCAGCCCTGGCTTTAGCGAAAGCACAGATACGCAGTATTTT; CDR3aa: CASSPGFSESTDTQYF
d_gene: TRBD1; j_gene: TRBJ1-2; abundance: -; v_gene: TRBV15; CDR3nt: TGTGCCACCAGCATCCGGGACAGGGCTCCTAACTATGGCTACACCTTC; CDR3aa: CATSIRDRAPNYGYTF
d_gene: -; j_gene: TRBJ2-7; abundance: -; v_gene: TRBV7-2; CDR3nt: TGTGCCAGCAGCTTAGGAGGTAGCCCCTACGAGCAGTACTTC; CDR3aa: CASSLGGSPYEQYF
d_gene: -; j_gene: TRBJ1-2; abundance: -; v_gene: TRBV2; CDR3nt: TGTGCCAGCACCCCTGACCTTAACTATGGCTACACCTTC; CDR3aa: CASTPDLNYGYTF
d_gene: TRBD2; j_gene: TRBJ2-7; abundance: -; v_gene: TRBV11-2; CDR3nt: TGTGCCAGCAGCCCATGGGGGGGCACTAGCGGGGTGAGCTCCTACGAGCAGTACTTC; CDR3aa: CASSPWGGTSGVSSYEQYF
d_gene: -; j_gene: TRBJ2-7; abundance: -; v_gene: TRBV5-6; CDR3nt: TGTGCCAGCAGCTTAGGGGCGGACTCCTACGAGCAGTACTTC; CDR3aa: CASSLGADSYEQYF
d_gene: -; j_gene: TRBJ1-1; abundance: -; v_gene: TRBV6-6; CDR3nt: TGTGCCAGCAGTTACTCAGGGGGTTTGAAAGCTTTCTTT; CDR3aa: CASSYSGGLKAFF
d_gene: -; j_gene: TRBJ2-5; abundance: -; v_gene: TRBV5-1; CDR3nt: TGCGCCAGCAGCTTGGCCTCAGGGGAAGAGACCCAGTACTTC; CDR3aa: CASSLASGEETQYF
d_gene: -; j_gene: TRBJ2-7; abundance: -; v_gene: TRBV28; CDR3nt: TGTGCGATCAAACCCGGAGATGGGTATTCCTCCTACGAGCAGTACTTC; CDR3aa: CAIKPGDGYSSYEQYF
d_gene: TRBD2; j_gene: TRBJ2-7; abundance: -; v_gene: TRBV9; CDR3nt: TGTGCCAGCAGCGTCGGGGGGTCCCCCTACGAGCAGTACTTC; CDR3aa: CASSVGGSPYEQYF
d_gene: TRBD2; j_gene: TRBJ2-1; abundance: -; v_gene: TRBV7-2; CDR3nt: TGTGCCAGCAGCCTGCGACTAGCGGGATCGTCGTACAATGAGCAGTTCTTC; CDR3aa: CASSLRLAGSSYNEQFF
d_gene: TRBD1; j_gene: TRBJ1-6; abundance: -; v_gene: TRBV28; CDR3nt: TGTGCCAGCAGTGGAAGGGACAGCTACCCTATGCATTCACCCCTCCACTTT; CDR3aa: CASSGRDSYPMHSPLHF
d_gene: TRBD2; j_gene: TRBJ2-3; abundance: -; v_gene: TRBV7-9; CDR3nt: TGTGCCAGCAGCTTCGAAGCGGGGGGCACAGATACGCAGTATTTT; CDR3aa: CASSFEAGGTDTQYF
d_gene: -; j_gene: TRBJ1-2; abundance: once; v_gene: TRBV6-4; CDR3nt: TGTGCCAGCAGTGCCGGTGGAGGCTACACCTTC; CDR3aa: CASSAGGGYTF
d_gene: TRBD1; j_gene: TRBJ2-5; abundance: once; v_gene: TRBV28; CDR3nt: TGTGCCAGCAGTTTGGGGACAGTGCCCGAAGAGACCCAGTACTTC; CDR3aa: CASSLGTVPEETQYF
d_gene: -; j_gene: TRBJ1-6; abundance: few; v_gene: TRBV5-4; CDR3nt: TGTGCCAGCAGCTCGGCGGGAGGGGCTGGTTCACCCCTCCACTTT; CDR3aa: CASSSAGGAGSPLHF
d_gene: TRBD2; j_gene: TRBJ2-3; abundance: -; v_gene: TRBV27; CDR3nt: TGTGCCAGCAGTCCTGGGACTAGCTGGCAGTCAGATACGCAGTATTTT; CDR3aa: CASSPGTSWQSDTQYF
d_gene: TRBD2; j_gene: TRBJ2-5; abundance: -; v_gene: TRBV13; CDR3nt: TGTGCCAGCAGCTCCCGACTAGCAGGCCACCAAGAGACCCAGTACTTC; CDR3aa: CASSSRLAGHQETQYF
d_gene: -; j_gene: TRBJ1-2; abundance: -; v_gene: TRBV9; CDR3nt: TGTGCCAGCAGCGCTCAACAGGGAGGTGGTGCGACACCCTTC; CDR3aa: CASSAQQGGGATPF
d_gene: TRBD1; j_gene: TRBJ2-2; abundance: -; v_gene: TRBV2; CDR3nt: TGTGCCAGCAGGGAGGGACAGGGCTCGGCCGGGGAGCTGTTTTTT; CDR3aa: CASREGQGSAGELFF
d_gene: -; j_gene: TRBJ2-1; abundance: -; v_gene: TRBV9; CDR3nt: TGTGCCAGCAGCGTAGACGGGATTATGCAGTTCTTC; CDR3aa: CASSVDGIMQFF
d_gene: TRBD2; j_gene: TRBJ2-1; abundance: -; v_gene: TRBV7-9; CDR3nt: TGTGCCAGCAGCGGAGAACTAGCGGGGGGGCGTATTGAGCAGTTCTTC; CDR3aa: CASSGELAGGRIEQFF
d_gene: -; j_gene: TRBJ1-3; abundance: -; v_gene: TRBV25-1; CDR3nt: TGTGCCAGCAGTGAACGGGCACTCGATCCTTACTCTGGAAACACCATATATTTT; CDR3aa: CASSERALDPYSGNTIYF
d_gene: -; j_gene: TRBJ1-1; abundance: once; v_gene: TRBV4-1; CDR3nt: TGCGCCAGCAGCCACCGAGGGGTGTTGAACACTGAAGCTTTCTTT; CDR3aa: CASSHRGVLNTEAFF
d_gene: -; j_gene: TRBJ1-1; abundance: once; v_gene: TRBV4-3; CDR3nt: TGCGCCAGCAGCCAACCCGGGGGGAAGAGTGAAGCTTTCTTT; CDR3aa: CASSQPGGKSEAFF
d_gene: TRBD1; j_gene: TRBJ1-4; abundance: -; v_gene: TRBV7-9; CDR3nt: TGTGCCAGCAGCTTAGCCTCGACAGGGACTAATGAAAAACTGTTTTTT; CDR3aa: CASSLASTGTNEKLFF
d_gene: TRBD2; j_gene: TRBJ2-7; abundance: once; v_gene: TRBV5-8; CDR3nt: TGTGCCAGCAGCTTATGGAGTAGCGGGAGCGCGCAGTACTTC; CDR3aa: CASSLWSSGSAQYF
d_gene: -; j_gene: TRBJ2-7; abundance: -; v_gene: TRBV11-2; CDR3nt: TGTGCCAGCAGCTTAGCCGCCAGGGCCTACGAGCAGTACTTC; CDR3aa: CASSLAARAYEQYF
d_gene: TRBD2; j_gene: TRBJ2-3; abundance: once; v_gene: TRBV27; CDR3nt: TGTGCCAGCAGTTACGGGACTAGCGGGGTCGCCCCCACAGATACGCAGTATTTT; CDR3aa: CASSYGTSGVAPTDTQYF
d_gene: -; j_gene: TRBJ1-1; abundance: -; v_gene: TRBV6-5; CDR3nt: TGTGCCAGCAGTTACGGGTCGGTGAACACTGAAGCTTTCTTT; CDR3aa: CASSYGSVNTEAFF
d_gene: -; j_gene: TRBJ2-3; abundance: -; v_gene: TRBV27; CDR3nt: TGTGCCAGCAGTCTCGACAGAAACACAGATACGCAGTATTTT; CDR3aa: CASSLDRNTDTQYF
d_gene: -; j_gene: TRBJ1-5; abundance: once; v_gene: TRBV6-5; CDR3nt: TGTGCCAGCAGTTACTCGAGCTACAATCAGCCCCAGCATTTT; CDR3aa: CASSYSSYNQPQHF
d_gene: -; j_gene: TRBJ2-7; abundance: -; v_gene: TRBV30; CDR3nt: TGTGCCTGGAGTGTAGGCACAGCATCCTACGAGCAGTACTTC; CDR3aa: CAWSVGTASYEQYF
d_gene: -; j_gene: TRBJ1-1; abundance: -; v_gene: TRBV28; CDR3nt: TGTGCCAGCACCCTGGGACACAGGACGGCTGAAGCTTTCTTT; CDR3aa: CASTLGHRTAEAFF
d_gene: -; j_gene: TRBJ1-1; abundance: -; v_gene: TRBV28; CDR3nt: TGTGCCAGCACCCTCCAGGGCGTGGGGCAAGCTTTCTTT; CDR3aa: CASTLQGVGQAFF
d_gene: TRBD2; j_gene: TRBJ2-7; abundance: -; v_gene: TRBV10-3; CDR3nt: TGTGCCATCAGCCACCAGACTAGCGGGGTCTATGAGCAGTACTTC; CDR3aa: CAISHQTSGVYEQYF
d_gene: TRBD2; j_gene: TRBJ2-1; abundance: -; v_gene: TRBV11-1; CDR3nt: TGTGCCAGCAGCTCCTTAACGACTAGCGGGGTGTACAATGAGCAGTTCTTC; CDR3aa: CASSSLTTSGVYNEQFF
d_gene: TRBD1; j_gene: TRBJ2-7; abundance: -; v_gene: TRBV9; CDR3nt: TGTGCCAGCAGCCTCGGACAGGCTGGCTACGAGCAGTACTTC; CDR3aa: CASSLGQAGYEQYF
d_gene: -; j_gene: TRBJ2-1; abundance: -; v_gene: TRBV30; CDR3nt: TGTGCCTGGAGTCAGAACAATGAGCAGTTCTTC; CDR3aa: CAWSQNNEQFF
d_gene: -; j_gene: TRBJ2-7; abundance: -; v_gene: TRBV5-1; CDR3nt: TGCGCCAGCAGCTTGGTCGGCCGCACCTACGAGCAGTACTTC; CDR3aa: CASSLVGRTYEQYF
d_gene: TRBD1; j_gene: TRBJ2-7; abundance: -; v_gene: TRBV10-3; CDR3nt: TGTGCCATCAGCGAGCCGTTCCGGGACAGGGTGGAAGGATCGTACGAGCAGTACTTC; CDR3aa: CAISEPFRDRVEGSYEQYF
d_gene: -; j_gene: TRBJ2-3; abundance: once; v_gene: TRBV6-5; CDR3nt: TGTGCCAGCAGTTATAGTGGAGTGTCGGCGCAGTATTTT; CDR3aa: CASSYSGVSAQYF
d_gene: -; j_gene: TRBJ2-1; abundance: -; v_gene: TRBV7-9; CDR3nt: TGTGCCAGCAGCTTAGGAGGCGGACTACCCAATGAGCAGTTCTTC; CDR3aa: CASSLGGGLPNEQFF
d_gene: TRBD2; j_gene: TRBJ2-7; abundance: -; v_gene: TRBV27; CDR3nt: TGTGCCAGCAGCTCCTGGGGAGGGACCTACGAGCAGTACTTC; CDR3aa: CASSSWGGTYEQYF
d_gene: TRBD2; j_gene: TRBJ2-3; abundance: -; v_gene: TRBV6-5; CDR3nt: TGTGCCAGCAGGCATAGCGGGGGGGCCGGGGATACGCAGTATTTT; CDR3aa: CASRHSGGAGDTQYF
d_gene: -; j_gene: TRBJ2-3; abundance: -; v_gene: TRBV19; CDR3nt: TGTGCCAGTAGTTCGTCCCCGTCGAAAACAGATACGCAGTATTTT; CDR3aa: CASSSSPSKTDTQYF
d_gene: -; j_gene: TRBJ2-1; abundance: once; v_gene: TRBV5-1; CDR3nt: TGCGCCAGCAGCTCGCCGGATTACAATGAGCAGTTCTTC; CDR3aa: CASSSPDYNEQFF
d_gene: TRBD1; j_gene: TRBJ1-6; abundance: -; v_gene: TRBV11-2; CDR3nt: TGTGCCAGCAGCTTAGGCCTCGGGACAGGGGACTCACCCCTCCACTTT; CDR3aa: CASSLGLGTGDSPLHF
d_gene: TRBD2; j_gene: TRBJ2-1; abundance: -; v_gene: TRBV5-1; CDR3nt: TGCGCCAGCAGCTTGGGGCTAGCGGGAGATCCCTCCTACAATGAGCAGTTCTTC; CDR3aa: CASSLGLAGDPSYNEQFF